What follows are 30 T cell receptor beta chains derived from one specimen sequenced in a study of neurological immune-mediated disorders. TCRdb reprocessed the 5' RACE reads via MiXCR and lists one record per CDR3 protein. The sample shows about 74,000 distinct CDR3 sequences, less than 5.5% of them seen only once. Sequencing was done on a sample of PBMCs. The receptors come from a young man with multiple sclerosis.

There are many counts of this clonotype. This chain joins TRBV20-1 and TRBJ2-6, with 9 bases that match TRBD2. The CDR3 is 19 amino acids. Germline V gene lookup returns CDR1 DFQATT and CDR2 SNEGSKA (reference sequence). V shed 4 bases, J shed 0 bases, and the junction held 13 bases outside the gene matches. This CDR3 is CSAIRLAGPFNSGANVLTF. CDR3 in DNA: TGCAGTGCTATCCGGCTAGCGGGGCCCTTTAACTCTGGGGCCAACGTCCTGACTTTC.

The chain employs TRBV27 and TRBJ2-3; perhaps TRBD2 as D (5 bases). Trimming pared 6 bases from V and 5 bases from J, leaving 21 bases between. The germline gives CDR1 MNHEY, CDR2 SMNVEV (reference sequence). The CDR3 is 16 residues long. DNA of the CDR3: TGTGCCAGCAGGCCGCTAGCAGGATGGGTCGGAGATACGCAGTATTTT. As protein: CASRPLAGWVGDTQYF.

This clonotype was recorded at least ten times. The chain links TRBV5-1 to TRBJ2-2; 8 nucleotides agree with TRBD1. Trimming took 5 bases from V and 6 from J; bases not matched to a gene: 9. Germline V gene data show CDR1 as SGHRS and CDR2 as YFSETQ. The CDR3 sequence is 15 residues long. The CDR3 spells CASSTGTGGPGELFF. The DNA of the CDR3 is TGCGCCAGCAGTACCGGGACAGGTGGACCCGGGGAGCTGTTTTTT.

This clonotype was counted at least ten times. V usage is TRBV7-9 and J usage is TRBJ2-7; unclear D gene. The CDR3 is 14 amino acids. Looked up from germline, CDR1 is SEHNR and CDR2 is FQNEAQ (reference sequence). The ends were cut back, 4 bases at V and 0 bases at J, with 10 bases in the middle. The CDR3 DNA sequence: TGTGCCAGCAGCTCGCTTGCAATCTCCTACGAGCAGTACTTC. This codes for CASSSLAISYEQYF.

This clonotype was picked up many times. The chain is built from TRBV12-3 or TRBV12-4 and TRBJ2-7, with 7 bases that match TRBD1. With V trimmed by 4 bases and J by 4 bases, 4 bases remained unmatched. This CDR3 contains 13 residues. The DNA of the CDR3 is TGTGCCAGCAGTTCCGGGACAGCATACGAGCAGTACTTC. The encoded protein is CASSSGTAYEQYF.

A note on this clonotype: A single base separates this from a much larger clone, so it may be a read error. This chain uses TRBV5-6 with TRBJ2-3, with D possibly TRBD1 on 5 matching bases. CDR3 length: 15 residues. Per germline, CDR1 SGHDT and CDR2 YYEEEE. Trimming took 4 bases from V and 2 from J, leaving 14 bases between them. The CDR3 here is CASSQPDTLTDTQYF. CDR3 nucleotides: TGTGCCAGCAGCCAACCGGACACACTCACAGATACGCAGTATTTT.

This chain connects TRBV27 to TRBJ1-6, with unresolved D. V was shortened by 0 bases and J by 0 bases, with 9 bases between the two germline ends. Per germline, CDR1 MNHEY and CDR2 SMNVEV (reference sequence). CDR3 length: 17 amino acids. This CDR3 is CASSLSPGNSYNSPLHF. In DNA form, the CDR3 reads TGTGCCAGCAGTTTATCGCCGGGGAACTCCTATAATTCACCCCTCCACTTT.

This clonotype was seen many times. The chain is built from TRBV12-3 or TRBV12-4 and TRBJ2-3; TRBD2 agrees at 9 bases. The CDR3 is 14 amino acids. With 6 bases clipped from V and 3 bases from J, the junction kept 4 bases outside the gene matches. The CDR3 loop reads CASSRGLATDTQYF. Written as DNA, the CDR3 is TGTGCCAGCAGCCGAGGACTAGCGACAGATACGCAGTATTTT.

This clonotype was seen at least ten times. V usage is TRBV19 and J usage is TRBJ1-1, with D uncertain. V was shortened by 6 bases and J by 6 bases, with 14 bases between the two germline ends. From germline, CDR1 is LNHDA and CDR2 SQIVND (reference sequence). The CDR3 extends over 13 amino acids. The CDR3 protein is CASSPNEWPEAFF. The CDR3 DNA reads as TGTGCCAGTAGCCCTAATGAATGGCCTGAAGCTTTCTTT.

There are a few counts of this clonotype. A much larger clone lies a single base off, so this may be a read error. The rearrangement uses TRBV28 and TRBJ2-7, with D unclear. CDR1 and CDR2 from the germline V gene are MDHEN and SYDVKM. V gave up 7 bases and J gave up 1 base, with 8 bases separating them. This CDR3 region has 12 residues. The CDR3 here is CASIKGSYEQYF. CDR3 nucleotides: TGTGCCAGCATCAAAGGGTCCTACGAGCAGTACTTC.

This clonotype ranks as medium-sized. The chain uses TRBV20-1 and TRBJ2-7; 8 bases match TRBD1. Germline V gene lookup returns CDR1 DFQATT and CDR2 SNEGSKA (reference sequence). J was trimmed by 2 bases and V by 6 bases; bases with no gene match: 6. This CDR3 has 13 residues. The CDR3 reads CSAPGTGTYEQYF. The CDR3 nucleotides are TGCAGTGCGCCCGGGACAGGTACCTACGAGCAGTACTTC.

This clonotype occurred many times. The rearrangement links TRBV28 to TRBJ2-3; 9 bases are a match to TRBD2. Germline CDR1 MDHEN, CDR2 SYDVKM. The CDR3 has 15 residues. J was trimmed by 6 bases and V by 3 bases; bases with no gene match: 7. The CDR3 loop reads CASSFGAGGLDTQYF. In DNA, the CDR3 is TGTGCCAGCAGTTTTGGGGCGGGAGGGTTGGATACGCAGTATTTT.

This clonotype is a singleton in its sample. This may arise from a read error, as a much more abundant clone is one base away. The J gene is TRBJ2-7, the V gene TRBV27, with TRBD2 as a possible D gene (6 bases). Trimming left V 3 bases short and J 5 bases short, with 11 bases between. Per the germline V gene, CDR1 is MNHEY and CDR2 is SMNVEV (reference sequence). This CDR3 has 13 residues. This chain's CDR3 is CASSLERANEQYF. In DNA, the CDR3 is TGTGCCAGCAGTTTGGAGCGGGCCAACGAGCAGTACTTC.

Many counts were recorded for this clonotype. CDR3 sequence reads: CATSRGTGVNQPQHF. The CDR3 nucleotides are TGTGCCACCAGCAGAGGGACAGGGGTCAATCAGCCCCAGCATTTT. The chain combines TRBV15 with TRBJ1-5; TRBD1 matches 9 bases. The junction had 1 base not matched to a gene; V was cut back by 1 base and J by 3 bases. Germline V gene data show CDR1 as LNHNV and CDR2 as YYDKDF (reference sequence). CDR3 length: 15 amino acids.

The chain links TRBV12-3 or TRBV12-4 to TRBJ1-3, with D maybe TRBD1 (5 bases). V was trimmed by 7 bases and J by 3 bases, leaving 16 bases between them. This CDR3 region has 15 residues. The CDR3 here is CASTSNGGVGNTIYF. The CDR3 DNA follows: TGTGCCAGCACTTCCAATGGGGGGGTTGGAAACACCATATATTTT.

This clonotype was detected ten times or more. The rearrangement links TRBV20-1 to TRBJ2-2; D uncertain. Per the germline V gene, CDR1 is DFQATT and CDR2 is SNEGSKA (reference sequence). The CDR3 extends over 13 amino acids. V was clipped by 0 bases and J by 5 bases, with 7 bases between them. The CDR3 is CSARDYPTGELFF. The CDR3 DNA reads as TGCAGTGCTAGAGATTACCCGACCGGGGAGCTGTTTTTT.

The rearrangement uses TRBV7-9 and TRBJ1-1; D is possibly TRBD1 (5 bases). This CDR3 is built from 12 residues. Trimming took off 5 bases at V and 4 bases at J, with 8 bases between the two ends. Germline V CDR1 and CDR2: SEHNR, FQNEAQ (reference sequence). This CDR3 reads CASSTGTTEAFF. The DNA of the CDR3 is TGTGCCAGCAGCACCGGGACCACTGAAGCTTTCTTT.

This clonotype has a handful of counts. A much larger clone sits a single nucleotide away, making a read error possible. The chain uses TRBV6-6 and TRBJ1-5; D perhaps matches TRBD1 (6 bases). From germline, CDR1 is MNHNY and CDR2 SVGAGI (reference sequence). The CDR3 covers 16 residues. The CDR3 is CASTGGRGDSNQPQNF. CDR3 in DNA: TGTGCCAGCACCGGGGGCAGGGGCGATAGCAATCAGCCCCAGAATTTT.

This clonotype was seen repeatedly, ten times or more. The rearrangement joins TRBV5-6 to TRBJ2-7, with 8 bases identical to TRBD1. V shed 0 bases, J shed 2 bases, and the junction held 10 bases outside the gene matches. This CDR3 region has 17 residues. The V gene's germline CDR1 is SGHDT and CDR2 YYEEEE. CDR3 sequence: CASSLGPPGQVTYEQYF. The CDR3 region has the DNA TGTGCCAGCAGCTTGGGGCCCCCGGGACAGGTAACCTACGAGCAGTACTTC.

There are many counts of this clonotype. This rearrangement joins TRBV6-2 or TRBV6-3 to TRBJ2-7; D gene unclear. The CDR3 totals 15 residues. Germline V gene lookup returns CDR1 MNHEY and CDR2 SVGEGT. V was pared by 4 bases and J by 3 bases, with 16 bases between. The CDR3 nucleotides are TGTGCCAGCAGTTTTTACGGTACACCCGGCTACGAGCAGTACTTC. Its protein product is CASSFYGTPGYEQYF.

In this sample, this clonotype turned up many times. The chain links TRBV20-1 to TRBJ2-1; TRBD2 is a possible D gene (6 bases). The germline V gene has CDR1 DFQATT and CDR2 SNEGSKA (reference sequence). The CDR3 consists of 17 residues. V was cut by 5 bases and J by 7 bases, with 27 bases left in between. The CDR3 coding sequence is TGCAGTGCTCGAAGCGACGGCGGCGCGGGAAGCGGAAATGAGCAGTTCTTC. Amino acid sequence: CSARSDGGAGSGNEQFF.

The table lists this clonotype with many counts. The rearrangement joins TRBV29-1 to TRBJ1-5; no clear D gene. The CDR3 sequence is 13 residues long. V was cut by 5 bases and J by 0 bases, with 8 bases left in between. Germline CDR1 and CDR2: SQVTM and ANQGSEA. The CDR3 region is CSVSADSNQPQHF. The CDR3 DNA reads as TGCAGCGTTTCGGCGGATAGCAATCAGCCCCAGCATTTT.

This clonotype has at least ten counts. The genes are TRBV19 and TRBJ1-1, with D uncertain. V lost 4 bases to trimming and J lost 4 bases, with 22 bases between them. The CDR3 runs 17 residues. Germline-derived CDR1 and CDR2 are LNHDA and SQIVND (reference sequence). The CDR3 spells CASSTPPGSKLLTEAFF. In DNA form, the CDR3 reads TGTGCCAGTAGTACACCCCCCGGGTCAAAACTTCTCACTGAAGCTTTCTTT.

There are many counts of this clonotype. V gene TRBV6-2 or TRBV6-3 combines with J gene TRBJ1-2; no clear D. The CDR3 loop spans 14 amino acids. CDR1 and CDR2 (germline): MNHEY, SVGEGT. Trimming left V 8 bases short and J 8 bases short, with 21 bases between. The DNA of the CDR3 is TGTGCCAGCTCACCCGGTGGATCCCCGGGCGGCTACACCTTC. Protein product: CASSPGGSPGGYTF.

The table lists this clonotype with many counts. DNA of the CDR3: TGCAGCGTATCCTTGGGGGGGAACCGCGAGCAGTACTTC. Encoded protein: CSVSLGGNREQYF. The chain couples TRBV29-1 to TRBJ2-7, with TRBD2 identical over 7 bases. Germline CDR1 is SQVTM and CDR2 is ANQGSEA. CDR3 length: 13 amino acids. Trimming took 6 bases from V and 6 from J; bases not matched to a gene: 11.

This clonotype was observed at least ten times. The chain combines TRBV9 with TRBJ2-1; no clear D gene. The V end was cut by 0 bases, the J end by 7 bases, with 8 bases between. The CDR3 sequence is 13 residues long. Germline-derived CDR1 and CDR2 are SGDLS and YYNGEE. The CDR3 sequence: CASSVGSRNEQFF. As DNA, the CDR3 is TGTGCCAGCAGCGTAGGTTCCCGAAATGAGCAGTTCTTC. Full variable domain (missing parts from reference TRBV9 and TRBJ2-1): DSGVTQTPKHLITATGQRVTLRCSPRSGDLSVYWYQQSLDQGLQFLIQYYNGEERAKGNILERFSAQQFPDLHSELNLSSLELGDSALYFCASSVGSRNEQFFGPGTRLTVL.

This clonotype was seen a handful of times. The gene calls are TRBV5-1 and TRBJ2-3; 7 positions agree with TRBD1. The CDR3 is 15 amino acids. J gave up 2 bases and V 4 bases, and 7 bases lay outside the gene matches. In germline, CDR1 is SGHRS, CDR2 YFSETQ. The CDR3 here is CASSGPGGTTDTQYF. CDR3 DNA sequence: TGCGCCAGCAGCGGTCCAGGGGGAACCACAGATACGCAGTATTTT.

This clonotype was counted ten times or more. The chain combines TRBV5-1 with TRBJ2-6; no clear D. This CDR3 region has 15 residues. Germline lookup yields CDR1 SGHRS and CDR2 YFSETQ. Trimming shortened V by 3 bases and J by 0 bases, and 7 bases separated the two germline ends. Written as DNA, the CDR3 is TGCGCCAGCAGCTGGACCGGCTCTGGGGCCAACGTCCTGACTTTC. It codes for CASSWTGSGANVLTF. Full variable domain (remainder filled in from reference TRBV5-1 and TRBJ2-6): KAGVTQTPRYLIKTRGQQVTLSCSPISGHRSVSWYQQTPGQGLQFLFEYFSETQRNKGNFPGRFSGRQFSNSRSEMNVSTLELGDSALYLCASSWTGSGANVLTFGAGSRLTVL.

This clonotype was found many times. In DNA, the CDR3 is TGTGCCAGCAGTGACGGGGGGACTTCTTCCTACGAGCAGTACTTC. Its translation: CASSDGGTSSYEQYF. The chain has TRBV2 and TRBJ2-7; TRBD2 matches 7 bases. V dropped 3 bases and J dropped 1; count of bases not matched to a gene: 6. Looked up from germline, CDR1 is SNHLY and CDR2 is FYNNEI. The CDR3 has 15 residues.

This clonotype was observed many times. V and J are TRBV5-1 and TRBJ2-3; D ambiguous. This CDR3 has 12 amino acids. Trimming took off 0 bases at V and 7 bases at J, with 6 bases between the two ends. Germline V CDR1 and CDR2: SGHRS, YFSETQ. The CDR3 DNA is TGCGCCAGCAGCTTGGTCGAGAATACGCAGTATTTT. Protein sequence: CASSLVENTQYF.